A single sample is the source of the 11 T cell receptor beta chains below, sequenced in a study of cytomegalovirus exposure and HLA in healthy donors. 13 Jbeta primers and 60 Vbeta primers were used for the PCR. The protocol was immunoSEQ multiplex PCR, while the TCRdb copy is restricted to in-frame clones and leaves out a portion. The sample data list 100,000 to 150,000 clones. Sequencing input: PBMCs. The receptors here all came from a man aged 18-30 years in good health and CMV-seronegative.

In nucleotides, the CDR3 is TGCGCCAGCAGTGAGTATAAGAGCTCCTACGAGCAGTACTTC. Translating gives CASSEYKSSYEQYF. The chain couples TRBV10-1 to TRBJ2-5; D remains unclear. The J call is doubtful: the DNA matches TRBJ2-7 better. Germline loops: CDR1 WNHNN, CDR2 SYGVQD (reference sequence). This CDR3 contains 14 residues.

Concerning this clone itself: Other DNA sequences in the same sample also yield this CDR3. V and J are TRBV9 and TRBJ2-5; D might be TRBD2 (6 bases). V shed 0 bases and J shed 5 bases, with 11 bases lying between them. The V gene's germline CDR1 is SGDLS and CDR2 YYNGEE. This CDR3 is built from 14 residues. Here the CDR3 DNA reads TGTGCCAGCAGCGTAGGAGGAGGGGTGGAGACCCAGTACTTC. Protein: CASSVGGGVETQYF.

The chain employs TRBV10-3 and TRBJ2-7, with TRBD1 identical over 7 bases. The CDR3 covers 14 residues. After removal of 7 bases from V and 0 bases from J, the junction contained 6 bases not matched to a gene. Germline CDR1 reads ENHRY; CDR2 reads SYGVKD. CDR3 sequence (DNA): TGTGCCATCACTAGGACAGGAAGCTCCTACGAGCAGTACTTC. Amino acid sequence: CAITRTGSSYEQYF.

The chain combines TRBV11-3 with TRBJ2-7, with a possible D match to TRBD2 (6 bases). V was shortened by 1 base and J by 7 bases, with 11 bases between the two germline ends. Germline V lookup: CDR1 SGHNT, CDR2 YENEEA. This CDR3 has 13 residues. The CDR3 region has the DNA TGTGCCAGCAGCTTAGCCCCAGGGAGGGAGCAGTACTTC. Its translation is CASSLAPGREQYF.

The CDR3 loop is CASSPGVQGAGYEQYF. CDR3 nucleotide sequence: TGTGCCAGCTCACCGGGAGTACAGGGGGCGGGGTACGAGCAGTACTTC. The rearrangement uses TRBV18 and TRBJ2-7, with 9 bases matching TRBD1. CDR1 and CDR2 from the germline V gene are KGHSH and LQKENI. V dropped 3 bases and J dropped 4; count of bases not matched to a gene: 10. The CDR3 spans 16 residues.

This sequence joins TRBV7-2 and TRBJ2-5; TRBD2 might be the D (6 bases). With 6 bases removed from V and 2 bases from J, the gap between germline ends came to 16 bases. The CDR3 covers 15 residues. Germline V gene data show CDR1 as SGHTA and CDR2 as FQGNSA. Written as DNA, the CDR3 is TGTGCCAGCAGATTAACCAGCGGGCCACAAGAGACCCAGTACTTC. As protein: CASRLTSGPQETQYF.

The CDR3 bases are TGTGCCAGCAGTGACAGGGTTAGCAATCAGCCCCAGCATTTT. It translates to CASSDRVSNQPQHF. The chain links TRBV6-5 to TRBJ1-5, with 7 positions matching TRBD1. The CDR3 is made up of 14 amino acids. V was pared by 5 bases and J by 0 bases, with 1 base of the junction left unmatched. Germline assignment: CDR1 MNHEY and CDR2 SVGAGI.

As DNA, the CDR3 is TGTGCCAGCAGCGACGGGGACAGGGGGAAGACTAATGAAAAACTGTTTTTT. Protein sequence: CASSDGDRGKTNEKLFF. The chain recombines TRBV5-4 with TRBJ1-4, with 11 bases lining up with TRBD1. Germline V gene lookup returns CDR1 SGHNT and CDR2 YYREEE (reference sequence). J lost 2 bases, V lost 4 bases, and 7 bases had no gene match. This CDR3 region has 17 residues.

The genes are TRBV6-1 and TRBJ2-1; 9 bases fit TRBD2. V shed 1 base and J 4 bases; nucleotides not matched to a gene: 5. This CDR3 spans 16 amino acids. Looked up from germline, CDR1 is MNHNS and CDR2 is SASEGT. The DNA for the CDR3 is TGTGCCAGCAGTGAAGGGATAGCGGGGGCGTACAATGAGCAGTTCTTC. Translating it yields CASSEGIAGAYNEQFF.

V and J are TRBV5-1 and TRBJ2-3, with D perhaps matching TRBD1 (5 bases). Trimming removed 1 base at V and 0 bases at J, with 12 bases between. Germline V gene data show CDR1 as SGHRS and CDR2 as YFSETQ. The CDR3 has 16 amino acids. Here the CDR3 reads CASSLPQGSSTDTQYF. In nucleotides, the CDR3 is TGCGCCAGCAGCTTGCCCCAGGGTTCTAGCACAGATACGCAGTATTTT.

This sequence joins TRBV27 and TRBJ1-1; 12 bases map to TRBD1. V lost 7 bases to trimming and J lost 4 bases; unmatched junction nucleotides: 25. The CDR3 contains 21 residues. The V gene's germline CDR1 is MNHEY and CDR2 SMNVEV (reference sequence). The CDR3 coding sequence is TGTGCCAGCAAACTGGCCCTTCCCTCCGGGACAGGGGGCGAAATTCGCACTGAAGCTTTCTTT. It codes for CASKLALPSGTGGEIRTEAFF.